This note documents a single T cell receptor beta chain sequence. Its antigen is unknown. One entry per CDR3 protein results from TCRdb running MiXCR on the reads. The table includes about 770,000 distinct CDR3 sequences, roughly 29% detected once. This sample was included in a study of T cell repertoires in cytomegalovirus infection. The wider study: Selected CMV epitopes included recently identified HLA-C-restricted ones as well as well-studied HLA-B-restricted ones. Both CMV infection and a matching HLA type were indicated by public TCR beta signatures.

Germline V gives CDR1 MNHNY, CDR2 SVGAGI (reference sequence). V lost 8 bases, J lost 5 bases, and 6 bases stayed unmatched. The CDR3 runs 15 residues. The chain carries TRBV6-6 and TRBJ2-2; 12 bases align to TRBD2. This receptor was obtained from a human donor in good health (CMV status not recorded). Some clones in this sample may be carry-over from other donors' samples. The starting material was cultured CD8+ T cells from PBMCs, obtained from culture after CMV antigen stimulation. For the CDR3, the DNA is TGTGCCAGCTGCCTAGCGGGGGGGCGGACCGGGGAGCTGTTTTTT. It encodes CASCLAGGRTGELFF.